The rows below give T cell receptor beta chains drawn from one sample of a study of T cell repertoires in cytomegalovirus infection. TCRdb re-derived calls from the reads in MiXCR, one entry per CDR3 protein. This table holds nearly 550,000 distinct CDR3 sequences, approximately 15% found once. Sequencing was performed on CD8+ T cells from PBMCs. These receptors originate from a human donor in good health (CMV status not recorded). Some clones in this sample may be carry-over from other donors' samples. The conserved cysteine and the conserved F or W are not part of the CDR3 here. D genes are given only for firm matches.

d_call	v_call	j_call	cdr3_aa
NA	TRBV6-5	TRBJ2-7	ASSYRGAPEQY
NA	TRBV4-2	TRBJ1-6	ASSQDKGYRPMPLH
TRBD1	TRBV12-3/TRBV12-4	TRBJ1-2	ASSSTSGQGYGYT
NA	TRBV4-1	TRBJ1-5	ASSQGNNQPQH
NA	TRBV4-1	TRBJ2-7	ASRLRSVTNSYEQY
NA	TRBV7-2	TRBJ1-5	ASTQGGNQPKH
TRBD2	TRBV10-3	TRBJ2-7	AIRNSSLAGGTYEQY
TRBD1	TRBV27	TRBJ1-6	ASSLWDRVDSPLH
NA	TRBV28	TRBJ1-6	ASSSGRRNSPLL
TRBD2	TRBV2	TRBJ2-1	ASWGLAGRSSYNEQF
NA	TRBV12-5	TRBJ1-1	ASGPDTGTEAF
NA	TRBV27	TRBJ1-4	ASSFHRALNEKLF
NA	TRBV10-3	TRBJ2-6	AISGRTSGLAGANVLT
NA	TRBV19	TRBJ1-5	ASSIEGWGRQPQH
NA	TRBV6-1	TRBJ2-3	ASSDPTGSTDTQY
TRBD2	TRBV20-1	TRBJ2-1	SARGTSGIVAYNEQF
NA	TRBV7-9	TRBJ1-2	ASSLSEGGADYGYT
NA	TRBV19	TRBJ1-1	ASSMWGTEAF
NA	TRBV4-1	TRBJ2-3	ASSQQGKSSDTQY
NA	TRBV25-1	TRBJ1-1	ASRGTALNTEAF
NA	TRBV7-6	TRBJ2-7	ASSLRGAAPREQY
TRBD2	TRBV4-2	TRBJ2-7	ASSRTRDSYEQY